A selection of T cell receptor beta chains follows, all from one sample in a study of OX40 agonist ivuxolimab in advanced cancers. Measured with immunoSEQ multiplex PCR; TCRdb has only the in-frame clones, and not every one. Altogether some 77,000 clones are present, about four fifths being singletons, with the ten largest covering about 0.71%. The specimen was CD4+ or CD8+ T cells sorted from blood, collected in a trial of the OX40 agonist ivuxolimab. Every receptor here comes from an adult with an advanced solid tumor such as melanoma, head and neck, liver or kidney cancer. Both conserved end residues are part of each CDR3. Each record gives: clone size, V gene, D gene, J gene, CDR3 DNA, CDR3 protein. The D gene is left open where the match is weak. Expanded clones are given a class, and other clones once, few, many or no size at all.

clone size: NA; V gene: TRBV4-3; D gene: NA; J gene: TRBJ1-5; CDR3 DNA: TGCGCCAGCAGCCAAGCGGCGGCCTCAGGTCAGCCCCAGCATTTT; CDR3 protein: CASSQAAASGQPQHF
clone size: NA; V gene: TRBV7-2; D gene: NA; J gene: TRBJ2-7; CDR3 DNA: TGTGCCAGCAGCTTAAGTGGGGGGCAGGGCTACGAGCAGTACTTC; CDR3 protein: CASSLSGGQGYEQYF
clone size: NA; V gene: TRBV2; D gene: TRBD1; J gene: TRBJ1-1; CDR3 DNA: TGTGCCAGCAGTATACAGGGGGCCGTGAACACTGAAGCTTTCTTT; CDR3 protein: CASSIQGAVNTEAFF
clone size: NA; V gene: TRBV5-6; D gene: TRBD1; J gene: TRBJ1-5; CDR3 DNA: TGTGCCAGCAGCTTGGGGACAGGGGAATGGGATCAGCCCCAGCATTTT; CDR3 protein: CASSLGTGEWDQPQHF
clone size: NA; V gene: TRBV2; D gene: NA; J gene: TRBJ1-2; CDR3 DNA: TGTGCCAGCAGTGAAAGTGATGGGGAACGCGGCTACACCTTC; CDR3 protein: CASSESDGERGYTF
clone size: NA; V gene: TRBV29-1; D gene: NA; J gene: TRBJ2-1; CDR3 DNA: TGCAGCGTTGATTCCGCAGTACCCAATGAGCAGTTCTTC; CDR3 protein: CSVDSAVPNEQFF
clone size: NA; V gene: TRBV30; D gene: NA; J gene: TRBJ1-5; CDR3 DNA: TGTGCCTGGAGTGTACTTGGGAGAGGGGTGGGGAATCAGCCCCAGCATTTT; CDR3 protein: CAWSVLGRGVGNQPQHF
clone size: NA; V gene: TRBV7-9; D gene: TRBD2; J gene: TRBJ2-7; CDR3 DNA: TGTGCCAGCAGCTTAGCTGGCGGGGGAGCTTCCTACGAGCAGTACTTC; CDR3 protein: CASSLAGGGASYEQYF
clone size: NA; V gene: TRBV19; D gene: NA; J gene: TRBJ2-1; CDR3 DNA: TGTGCCAGTAGTGGGATAAGACAGGTAGCCTACAATGAGCAGTTCTTC; CDR3 protein: CASSGIRQVAYNEQFF
clone size: once; V gene: TRBV5-1; D gene: NA; J gene: TRBJ2-7; CDR3 DNA: TGCGCCAGCAGCTTTCGTGCCAACTCCTACGAGCAGTACTTC; CDR3 protein: CASSFRANSYEQYF
clone size: NA; V gene: TRBV5-1; D gene: NA; J gene: TRBJ2-1; CDR3 DNA: TGCGCCAGCAAAGCCCTAACCTCCTACAATGAGCAGTTCTTC; CDR3 protein: CASKALTSYNEQFF
clone size: NA; V gene: TRBV7-8; D gene: TRBD2; J gene: TRBJ2-1; CDR3 DNA: TGTGCCAGCAGCCCCAGGAGTAGCGGGGGGAATGAGCAGTTCTTC; CDR3 protein: CASSPRSSGGNEQFF
clone size: NA; V gene: TRBV2; D gene: TRBD1; J gene: TRBJ2-7; CDR3 DNA: TGTGCCAGCAGGGCACGGACAGGGTATTACGAGCAGTACTTC; CDR3 protein: CASRARTGYYEQYF
clone size: NA; V gene: TRBV5-1; D gene: NA; J gene: TRBJ2-5; CDR3 DNA: TGCGCCAGCAGCTTGGCTCCTAGCGCAAGATACCAAGAGACCCAGTACTTC; CDR3 protein: CASSLAPSARYQETQYF
clone size: NA; V gene: TRBV19; D gene: TRBD1; J gene: TRBJ1-1; CDR3 DNA: TGTGCCAGTAGTATCTGGGGACAGGGATGGAACACTGAAGCTTTCTTT; CDR3 protein: CASSIWGQGWNTEAFF
clone size: NA; V gene: TRBV29-1; D gene: NA; J gene: TRBJ1-2; CDR3 DNA: TGCAGTGGCAAGGACACTGTCTATGGCTACACCTTC; CDR3 protein: CSGKDTVYGYTF
clone size: NA; V gene: TRBV29-1; D gene: NA; J gene: TRBJ2-5; CDR3 DNA: TGCAGCGTGACCCCATTCATCCCTCAAGAGACCCAGTACTTC; CDR3 protein: CSVTPFIPQETQYF
clone size: NA; V gene: TRBV5-4; D gene: TRBD2; J gene: TRBJ2-3; CDR3 DNA: TGTGCCAGCAGCCGTAGCGGGAGGGCCTTAGATACGCAGTATTTT; CDR3 protein: CASSRSGRALDTQYF
clone size: NA; V gene: TRBV29-1; D gene: TRBD1; J gene: TRBJ1-1; CDR3 DNA: TGCAGCGGCCGGGACAGGTGGATGAACACTGAAGCTTTCTTT; CDR3 protein: CSGRDRWMNTEAFF
clone size: NA; V gene: TRBV6-6; D gene: NA; J gene: TRBJ2-2; CDR3 DNA: TGTGCCAGTACCGGGACGGATAACACCGGGGAGCTGTTTTTT; CDR3 protein: CASTGTDNTGELFF
clone size: few; V gene: TRBV6-1; D gene: NA; J gene: TRBJ1-4; CDR3 DNA: TGTGCCAGCAGTGGATCCCAGGGGGAAAAACTGTTTTTT; CDR3 protein: CASSGSQGEKLFF
clone size: few; V gene: TRBV5-1; D gene: TRBD2; J gene: TRBJ2-5; CDR3 DNA: TGCGCCAGCAGGACTAGCGGGAGGCGCGAAGAGACCCAGTACTTC; CDR3 protein: CASRTSGRREETQYF
clone size: NA; V gene: TRBV2; D gene: NA; J gene: TRBJ2-5; CDR3 DNA: TGTGCCAGCAGGGATACACGGGGGATCGCAGAGACCCAGTACTTC; CDR3 protein: CASRDTRGIAETQYF
clone size: NA; V gene: TRBV19; D gene: NA; J gene: TRBJ2-5; CDR3 DNA: TGTGCCAGTAGTATGAAGCCTAGCATCAGGGAGACCCAGTACTTC; CDR3 protein: CASSMKPSIRETQYF
clone size: NA; V gene: TRBV7-9; D gene: NA; J gene: TRBJ1-1; CDR3 DNA: TGTGCCAGCAGCCGGACAGCGATGGTGGGGACTGAAGCTTTCTTT; CDR3 protein: CASSRTAMVGTEAFF
clone size: NA; V gene: TRBV5-1; D gene: NA; J gene: TRBJ1-6; CDR3 DNA: TGCGCCAGCAGCTCAGGTTGGGGGCCCCTCCACTTT; CDR3 protein: CASSSGWGPLHF
clone size: NA; V gene: TRBV7-6; D gene: NA; J gene: TRBJ2-2; CDR3 DNA: TGTGCCAGCAGCTTAGACAGGGGACTCGGGGAGCTGTTTTTT; CDR3 protein: CASSLDRGLGELFF
clone size: NA; V gene: TRBV6-1; D gene: TRBD1; J gene: TRBJ2-5; CDR3 DNA: TGTGCCAGCCATCGATCGACAGGGGGCGCGGAGACCCAGTACTTC; CDR3 protein: CASHRSTGGAETQYF
clone size: NA; V gene: TRBV7-2; D gene: NA; J gene: TRBJ2-1; CDR3 DNA: TGTGCCAGCAGCGTTTCGTTTGGAAATGAGCAGTTCTTC; CDR3 protein: CASSVSFGNEQFF
clone size: NA; V gene: TRBV6-5; D gene: NA; J gene: TRBJ2-3; CDR3 DNA: TGTGCCAGCACAAAGACACTGAGCACAGATACGCAGTATTTT; CDR3 protein: CASTKTLSTDTQYF
clone size: NA; V gene: TRBV10-1; D gene: TRBD2; J gene: TRBJ2-5; CDR3 DNA: TGCGCCTCGATTAGCGGGAGGCCCCAAGAGACCCAGTACTTC; CDR3 protein: CASISGRPQETQYF
clone size: NA; V gene: TRBV6-4; D gene: NA; J gene: TRBJ1-1; CDR3 DNA: TGTGCCAGCAGTGACCACGGGGGGGGGAACACTGAAGCTTTCTTT; CDR3 protein: CASSDHGGGNTEAFF
clone size: NA; V gene: TRBV6-1; D gene: NA; J gene: TRBJ2-3; CDR3 DNA: TGTGCCAGCAGTGAGATGAGGGGTACAGATACGCAGTATTTT; CDR3 protein: CASSEMRGTDTQYF
clone size: few; V gene: TRBV19; D gene: TRBD1; J gene: TRBJ1-5; CDR3 DNA: TGTGCCAGTAGTTCTCGGGACAGGGGCCAGCCCCAGCATTTT; CDR3 protein: CASSSRDRGQPQHF
clone size: NA; V gene: TRBV6-5; D gene: NA; J gene: TRBJ2-7; CDR3 DNA: TGTGCCAGCAGTTACGATGGGCTCTACGAGCAGTACTTC; CDR3 protein: CASSYDGLYEQYF
clone size: NA; V gene: TRBV11-1; D gene: NA; J gene: TRBJ2-5; CDR3 DNA: TGTGCCAGCAGCTTGGGACGGGGCCTAGGTCAAGAGACCCAGTACTTC; CDR3 protein: CASSLGRGLGQETQYF
clone size: NA; V gene: TRBV30; D gene: NA; J gene: TRBJ2-2; CDR3 DNA: TGTGCCTGGAACATCCATGGGGGGCGCCCTAACACCGGGGAGCTGTTTTTT; CDR3 protein: CAWNIHGGRPNTGELFF
clone size: few; V gene: TRBV2; D gene: NA; J gene: TRBJ1-2; CDR3 DNA: TGTGCCAGCAGTGGGACGTCCCCCTATGGCTACACCTTC; CDR3 protein: CASSGTSPYGYTF
clone size: NA; V gene: TRBV10-3; D gene: NA; J gene: TRBJ1-5; CDR3 DNA: TGTGCCATCAGTAAGACAGAGAATCAGCCCCAGCATTTT; CDR3 protein: CAISKTENQPQHF
clone size: NA; V gene: TRBV9; D gene: NA; J gene: TRBJ1-5; CDR3 DNA: TGTGCCAGCAGCGCCCACCCAGATCAGCCCCAGCATTTT; CDR3 protein: CASSAHPDQPQHF
clone size: NA; V gene: TRBV7-9; D gene: NA; J gene: TRBJ1-4; CDR3 DNA: TGTGCCAGCAGCTTAGCAGGGGGGCCGCACAATGAAAAACTGTTTTTT; CDR3 protein: CASSLAGGPHNEKLFF
clone size: few; V gene: TRBV11-2; D gene: NA; J gene: TRBJ2-5; CDR3 DNA: TGTGCCAGCAGCTTAGGCGCGCAGGCGACTGAGGCCCAGTACTTC; CDR3 protein: CASSLGAQATEAQYF
clone size: NA; V gene: TRBV5-4; D gene: TRBD2; J gene: TRBJ2-1; CDR3 DNA: TGTGCCAGCACCTCGACTAGCGGACCCAATGAGCAGTTCTTC; CDR3 protein: CASTSTSGPNEQFF
clone size: NA; V gene: TRBV6-1; D gene: NA; J gene: TRBJ1-5; CDR3 DNA: TGTGCCAGCAGTGAGGGGGACACCGGGTTCGGGAGCAATCAGCCCCAGCATTTT; CDR3 protein: CASSEGDTGFGSNQPQHF
clone size: NA; V gene: TRBV2; D gene: TRBD1; J gene: TRBJ1-2; CDR3 DNA: TGTGCCAGCGGGGGACAGGGGAGGAGTGGCTACACCTTC; CDR3 protein: CASGGQGRSGYTF
clone size: once; V gene: TRBV4-1; D gene: NA; J gene: TRBJ2-2; CDR3 DNA: TGCGCCAGCAGACAGGCGTGGGCCAGCGGCGGGGAGCTGTTTTTT; CDR3 protein: CASRQAWASGGELFF
clone size: NA; V gene: TRBV10-3; D gene: TRBD2; J gene: TRBJ2-7; CDR3 DNA: TGTGCCATCAGTGACTTTACTAGCGGGAGCTACGAGCAGTACTTC; CDR3 protein: CAISDFTSGSYEQYF
clone size: once; V gene: TRBV11-2; D gene: NA; J gene: TRBJ2-3; CDR3 DNA: TGTGCCAGCAGCTTAACGTGGACCGGAGCAGATACGCAGTATTTT; CDR3 protein: CASSLTWTGADTQYF